This T cell receptor beta chain is drawn from a study of T cells in Graves' hyperthyroidism and ophthalmopathy (dated by TCRdb to about 2019). In the study overall: Peripheral blood was collected at initial diagnosis, before any treatment. The paper reports TCR Vbeta CDR3 sequencing of over 120 peripheral blood samples: some 41 ophthalmopathy, over 70 hyperthyroidism and roughly 17 progressor patients. For training and testing, the 110 or so patients in the discovery cohort were randomly divided in a 7:3 ratio. In addition, the study compared T-cell repertoires in thyroid tissue and in blood from five or six Graves' hyperthyroidism patients. A discovery cohort of about 100 patients, about 40 with Graves' ophthalmopathy and under 60 with stable Graves' hyperthyroidism, was used to find distinguishing TCR V-J signatures. After sampling, hyperthyroidism patients received methimazole starting at 30 mg daily, and ophthalmopathy patients received high-dose intravenous methylprednisolone. An independent validation cohort of under 20 hyperthyroidism patients and about 15 patients who later progressed to ophthalmopathy tested prospective prediction of ophthalmopathy.

TCR beta CDR3 regions were amplified from RNA transcripts. The first round of RT-PCR for the TCR CDR3 was performed with the HTBI primer set and the Qiagen OneStep RT-PCR kit. Libraries were constructed in a second round of multiplex PCR, after which size selection and purification were performed. Paired-end sequencing of the libraries was performed with 100 bp reads on an Illumina HiSeq2000. Processing in the source paper ran as follows. Raw data were processed with SOAPnuke, discarding reads with adapters, uncalled bases, mean Phred below 15, or no exact constant-primer or identifier match. COPE v1.2.5 was used to merge high-quality paired reads, and clonotypes were defined as unique nucleotide sequences. MiTCR v1.1 was used to align the clonotypes against IMGT TRBV, TRBD and TRBJ reference segments. Only V-J combinations with frequency above 0.0001, covering roughly 99% of repertoires, were analysed. A TCS score was defined as the ratio of F50 (clonal expansion) to E x V (chaos), with BLOSUM62-based TCRdist applied between CDR3 peptides within each V-J. Welch's t-statistics and random forest reduced around 520 V-J features to roughly 13, which were used in a naive Bayes classifier (R e1071). The public reads were reprocessed in TCRdb via fastp at Q25 and MiXCR, keeping in-frame beta chains. One record per CDR3 amino acid sequence lists the most common genes and DNA. The V and J calls were not made by the authors but by TCRdb's processing. This sample holds 400,000 to 500,000 distinct CDR3 sequences; over 13% were observed only once. Under 20% of the sample goes to the ten largest clones.

Ten or more counts support this clonotype. It has no known antigen specificity. One base away there is no much larger clone; base qualities are not given. The investigation overall reported the following: No statistical method was used to fix the sample size in advance, and group allocation was not hidden from the investigators. Most expanded thyroid clonotypes (frequency above 0.001) were also found in blood, which suggests that blood repertoires may mirror thyroid immune responses. In validation, the model predicted progression to ophthalmopathy with approximately 71% sensitivity and less than 75% specificity, a median of around six months before onset. A model built on a 13 V-J signature distinguished ophthalmopathy from stable hyperthyroidism, reaching over 85% sensitivity and 81.08% specificity in cross-validation and 80%/75% in testing.

Stable Graves' hyperthyroidism was defined as no progression to ophthalmopathy during 18 months of follow-up. Hyperthyroidism patients were newly diagnosed, with disease duration under 2 months, and aged 18 to 65 years. Exclusion was applied to patients with uncontrolled infections, other autoimmune diseases, pregnancy or lactation. Diagnoses relied on clinical symptoms, serum thyroxine and TRAb, thyroid ultrasound and orbital computed tomography. PBMCs were isolated from approximately 10 ml of fresh peripheral blood by Ficoll-Paque density gradient centrifugation. Trizol reagent was used to extract total RNA, and RNA quality was then checked on an Agilent 2100 Bioanalyzer. Sequenced input: blood. This clonotype was sampled from a woman between 18 and 30 years old with Graves' hyperthyroidism.

The CDR3 reads CATGTSGSLSGELFF. The nucleotide sequence is TGTGCCACCGGGACTAGCGGGAGTTTATCCGGGGAGCTGTTTTTT. Recombination joined TRBV28 with TRBJ2-2; TRBD2 lines up with 14 middle nucleotides. The CDR3 holds 15 amino acids from the cysteine to the phenylalanine. The retained sequence is limited to the CDR3, 45 bases, with the frame set at the first base. From the germline V gene, CDR1 is MDHEN and CDR2 is SYDVKM. After removal of 10 bases from V and 6 bases from J, the junction retains 7 bases not matched to a gene.